Below are 29 T cell receptor beta chains sequenced from a single sample in a study of blood T cell repertoires in COVID-19. Libraries were prepared by immunoSEQ multiplex PCR; TCRdb keeps only in-frame clonotypes and omits some of them. The data show under 200,000 clones, 65% to 85% seen once. The specimen was peripheral blood. All receptors come from a woman in her sixties or seventies with acute or convalescent COVID-19.

The V call is TRBV4-1, the J call TRBJ2-7, with a tentative D call TRBD1 (6 bases). V shed 3 bases and J shed 3 bases, with 21 bases lying between them. This CDR3 has 17 amino acids. Germline V gives CDR1 MGHRA, CDR2 YSYEKL. CDR3 DNA sequence: TGCGCCAGCAGCCAGGCCCAGGCGGCACAGGGAATCTACGAGCAGTACTTC. This codes for CASSQAQAAQGIYEQYF.

The rearrangement joins TRBV30 to TRBJ2-3, with 10 bases that match TRBD2. This CDR3 comprises 17 residues. V lost 4 bases, J lost 1 base, and 11 bases stayed unmatched. Germline assignment: CDR1 GTSNPN and CDR2 SVGIG (reference sequence). DNA of the CDR3: TGTGCCTGGACCACAGGACTCGGGACTAGCGGCACAGATACGCAGTATTTT. Translated: CAWTTGLGTSGTDTQYF. Supplemented by reference TRBV30 and TRBJ2-3, the full variable domain reads SQTIHQWPATLVQPVGSPLSLECTVEGTSNPNLYWYRQAAGRGLQLLFYSVGIGQISSEVPQNLSASRPQDRQFILSSKKLLLSDSGFYLCAWTTGLGTSGTDTQYFGPGTRLTVL.

This clone was detected a few times. Here the CDR3 reads CASTAGAGTSTDTQYF. The CDR3 coding sequence is TGTGCCAGCACTGCCGGGGCGGGGACTAGCACAGATACGCAGTATTTT. The V gene is TRBV11-2, the J gene TRBJ2-3, with a tentative D call TRBD2 (6 bases). CDR1 SGHAT and CDR2 FQNNGV come from the germline V gene. V gave up 7 bases and J gave up 0 bases, with 17 bases separating them. The CDR3 contains 16 residues.

V gene TRBV5-1 combines with J gene TRBJ1-1, with TRBD1 identical over 7 bases. From germline, CDR1 is SGHRS and CDR2 YFSETQ. The V and J ends lost 7 bases and 1 base, in that order; junction bases with no gene match: 4. The CDR3 has 13 amino acids. Here the CDR3 reads CASGRTGNTEAFF. CDR3 in DNA: TGCGCCAGCGGACGGACAGGGAACACTGAAGCTTTCTTT. The variable domain in full, with the rest retrieved from reference TRBV5-1 and TRBJ1-1, is KAGVTQTPRYLIKTRGQQVTLSCSPISGHRSVSWYQQTPGQGLQFLFEYFSETQRNKGNFPGRFSGRQFSNSRSEMNVSTLELGDSALYLCASGRTGNTEAFFGQGTRLTVV.

This clone was seen only a few times. The chain employs TRBV29-1 and TRBJ2-1; 11 bases match TRBD1. The ends lost 7 bases at V and 8 bases at J; junction bases unmatched: 4. Per germline, CDR1 SQVTM and CDR2 ANQGSEA. This CDR3 region has 12 residues. CDR3 nucleotide sequence: TGCAGCGCCGGGACAGGGGGGGATGAGCAGTTCTTC. Protein sequence: CSAGTGGDEQFF.

The CDR3 sequence: CASSSRTGTGGYEQYF. Here the CDR3 DNA reads TGCGCCAGCAGCTCGCGCACGGGGACAGGGGGCTACGAGCAGTACTTC. The V and J genes are TRBV5-1 and TRBJ2-7; 11 bases map to TRBD1. V shed 3 bases and J 3 bases; nucleotides not matched to a gene: 8. The CDR3 sequence is 16 residues long. The germline V gene encodes CDR1 SGHRS and CDR2 YFSETQ.

In the case of this clone: One end of the junction does not line up with germline, which may come from a read error. This chain joins TRBV9 and TRBJ1-3; a possible D gene is TRBD1 (6 bases). This CDR3 spans 17 amino acids. From germline, CDR1 is SGDLS and CDR2 YYNGEE. This chain's CDR3 is CARSVGGGLSSGNTIYF. Written as DNA, the CDR3 is TGTGCCCGCAGCGTAGGGGGGGGGCTTTCCTCTGGAAACACCATATATTTT.

Worth noting for this clone: The same CDR3 also results from other DNA sequences found in this sample. The chain employs TRBV4-3 and TRBJ2-2, with 9 bases that match TRBD1. This CDR3 is built from 16 residues. Trimming removed 3 bases from V and 3 bases from J; junction bases left unmatched: 5. Germline lookup yields CDR1 LGHNA and CDR2 YSLEER. CDR3 sequence: CASSQLTGGDTGELFF. DNA of the CDR3: TGCGCCAGCAGCCAGCTGACAGGGGGAGACACCGGGGAGCTGTTTTTT.

As regards this clone: The identical CDR3 is also encoded by other nucleotide sequences in the sample. V gene TRBV6-5 combines with J gene TRBJ1-1; TRBD1 agrees at 9 bases. The CDR3 sequence is 14 residues long. From germline, CDR1 is MNHEY and CDR2 SVGAGI. Trimming at V came to 6 bases and at J to 1 base, leaving 3 bases not matched to a gene. CDR3 sequence: CASSWGQGNTEAFF. DNA for the CDR3: TGTGCCAGCAGCTGGGGACAGGGGAACACTGAAGCTTTCTTT.

The V gene is TRBV10-3, the J gene TRBJ1-6; TRBD1 matches at 9 bases. The CDR3 loop spans 13 amino acids. With V trimmed by 10 bases and J by 8 bases, 6 bases remained unmatched. Germline lookup yields CDR1 ENHRY and CDR2 SYGVKD. The CDR3 DNA follows: TGTGCCACCCGGGACAGGGAGGATTCACCCCTCCACTTT. Its translation: CATRDREDSPLHF.

The chain recombines TRBV29-1 with TRBJ2-2, with D tentatively TRBD1 (6 bases). Trimming left V 8 bases short and J 2 bases short, with 15 bases between. This CDR3 has 14 residues. CDR1 and CDR2 (germline): SQVTM, ANQGSEA. This CDR3 reads CSYLTGPNTGELFF. The CDR3 DNA is TGCAGCTACCTTACAGGGCCTAACACCGGGGAGCTGTTTTTT.

This chain uses TRBV7-2 with TRBJ2-2, with D maybe TRBD1 (6 bases). This CDR3 region has 14 residues. Germline V gives CDR1 SGHTA, CDR2 FQGNSA. Trimming took off 1 base at V and 4 bases at J, with 7 bases between the two ends. CDR3 amino acids: CASSLEGGTGELFF. The DNA for the CDR3 is TGTGCCAGCAGCTTAGAAGGGGGCACCGGGGAGCTGTTTTTT.

A few counts support this clone. This chain links TRBV30 with TRBJ1-1; TRBD1 matches at 7 bases. CDR3 length: 15 amino acids. Germline V gives CDR1 GTSNPN, CDR2 SVGIG (reference sequence). J gave up 1 base and V 3 bases, and 8 bases lay outside the gene matches. CDR3 in amino acids: CAWRPRGTANTEAFF. In nucleotides, the CDR3 is TGTGCCTGGAGACCCAGAGGGACAGCGAACACTGAAGCTTTCTTT.

The chain carries TRBV10-3 and TRBJ1-2; a weak D match, TRBD1 (5 bases). The CDR3 has 14 residues. The V gene's germline CDR1 is ENHRY and CDR2 SYGVKD. Deletions cut 3 bases from V and 8 bases from J, with 16 bases between. CDR3 sequence reads: CAISDSTGGGGYTF. The DNA for the CDR3 is TGTGCCATCAGTGACTCTACGGGGGGAGGAGGCTACACCTTC.

This clone was seen more than once but under ten times. The chain combines TRBV4-3 with TRBJ2-3, with 9 bases that match TRBD2. V lost 4 bases to trimming and J lost 4 bases; unmatched junction nucleotides: 0. The germline V gene has CDR1 LGHNA and CDR2 YSLEER. The CDR3 runs 13 residues. This CDR3 reads CASSRTSADTQYF. As DNA, the CDR3 is TGCGCCAGCAGCCGGACTAGCGCAGATACGCAGTATTTT.

The rearrangement links TRBV6-2 or TRBV6-3 to TRBJ2-1; 10 bases agree with TRBD2. The CDR3 is 14 amino acids. Trimming removed 4 bases from V and 10 bases from J; junction bases left unmatched: 7. In germline, CDR1 is MNHEY, CDR2 SVGEGT. The CDR3 spells CASSLASGGGEQFF. Here the CDR3 DNA reads TGTGCCAGCAGTTTGGCTAGCGGGGGTGGGGAGCAGTTCTTC.

V and J are TRBV11-2 and TRBJ2-1; 11 bases map to TRBD2. V dropped 1 base and J dropped 0; count of bases not matched to a gene: 5. Germline V lookup: CDR1 SGHAT, CDR2 FQNNGV. The CDR3 has 18 residues. In DNA, the CDR3 is TGTGCCAGCAGCTTAGTAAGTCTAGCGGGGGGCTCCTACAATGAGCAGTTCTTC. It is translated as CASSLVSLAGGSYNEQFF. Full variable domain (outside the CDR3, taken from reference TRBV11-2 and TRBJ2-1): EAGVAQSPRYKIIEKRQSVAFWCNPISGHATLYWYQQILGQGPKLLIQFQNNGVVDDSQLPKDRFSAERLKGVDSTLKIQPAKLEDSAVYLCASSLVSLAGGSYNEQFFGPGTRLTVL.

The rearrangement links TRBV5-1 to TRBJ2-1; a possible D gene is TRBD1 (6 bases). CDR1 and CDR2 (germline): SGHRS, YFSETQ. The CDR3 length is 15 residues. V dropped 0 bases and J dropped 7 bases, with 14 bases sitting between them. The CDR3 loop is CASSLVQGPGNEQFF. CDR3 bases: TGCGCCAGCAGCTTGGTACAGGGTCCTGGGAATGAGCAGTTCTTC.

The chain joins TRBV5-1 to TRBJ2-7; 8 bases line up with TRBD2. The CDR3 runs to 14 residues. Per the germline V gene, CDR1 is SGHRS and CDR2 is YFSETQ. V trimming: 4 bases; J trimming: 6 bases; junction bases outside the gene matches: 9. The CDR3, as DNA: TGCGCCAGCAGCCCTGGCGGGGGGACCCGCGAGCAGTACTTC. Its translation: CASSPGGGTREQYF.

The rearrangement links TRBV6-2 or TRBV6-3 to TRBJ2-7; TRBD1 is a possible D gene (6 bases). The CDR3 is made up of 14 amino acids. Germline CDR1 and CDR2: MNHEY and SVGEGT. V gave up 2 bases and J gave up 1 base, with 9 bases separating them. Here the CDR3 DNA reads TGTGCCAGCAGTTACAGGGGGAGTTCCTACGAGCAGTACTTC. It specifies CASSYRGSSYEQYF.

J is TRBJ1-5 and V is TRBV7-9; D call uncertain. The V gene's germline CDR1 is SEHNR and CDR2 FQNEAQ (reference sequence). The CDR3 contains 14 residues. Trimming stripped 1 base from V and 6 bases from J, with 10 bases between. The CDR3 sequence is CASSLDSPIQPQHF. CDR3 DNA sequence: TGTGCCAGCAGCTTAGACAGTCCTATTCAGCCCCAGCATTTT.

J is TRBJ2-3 and V is TRBV3-1 (or the pseudogene TRBV3-2), with TRBD2 matching over 9 bases. The CDR3 has 16 residues. The V gene end was trimmed by 0 bases and the J gene end by 5 bases; junction bases not matched to a gene: 6. Germline-derived CDR1 and CDR2 are LGHDT and YNNKEL (reference sequence). The DNA for the CDR3 is TGTGCCAGCAGCCAAGATTGGCGGGGGGGTGGAGATACGCAGTATTTT. Translating it yields CASSQDWRGGGDTQYF.

J is TRBJ1-2 and V is TRBV9; tentatively, D is TRBD1 (5 bases). The ends were cut back, 1 base at V and 6 bases at J, with 19 bases in the middle. Per the germline V gene, CDR1 is SGDLS and CDR2 is YYNGEE. This CDR3 region has 16 residues. The CDR3 region is CASSVTGSGTAHGYTF. The CDR3 bases are TGTGCCAGCAGCGTAACAGGTAGCGGGACGGCCCATGGCTACACCTTC.

This clone has a handful of counts. V is TRBV9 and J is TRBJ2-1, with 8 positions matching TRBD2. The V segment lost 2 bases and the J segment 5 bases; nucleotides outside the gene matches: 6. Germline CDR1 reads SGDLS; CDR2 reads YYNGEE. The CDR3 sequence is 15 residues long. The CDR3 DNA sequence: TGTGCCAGCAGCGTTAGCGGGGTGATTGACAATGAGCAGTTCTTC. Encoded protein: CASSVSGVIDNEQFF.

V is TRBV19 and J is TRBJ1-3; D is ambiguous. Trimming took off 3 bases at V and 4 bases at J, with 13 bases between the two ends. Germline V CDR1 and CDR2: LNHDA, SQIVND (reference sequence). CDR3 length equals 15 residues. The CDR3 sequence is CASSIPGSLGNTIYF. CDR3 nucleotide sequence: TGTGCCAGTAGTATCCCCGGGAGCCTAGGAAACACCATATATTTT.

This sequence joins TRBV5-1 and TRBJ2-7, with 7 bases matching TRBD1. Germline V gene data show CDR1 as SGHRS and CDR2 as YFSETQ. Trimming took 2 bases from V and 3 from J; bases not matched to a gene: 5. This CDR3 contains 14 residues. The CDR3 DNA reads TGCGCCAGCAGCTTTACAGGGGTGGACTACGAGCAGTACTTC. Protein sequence: CASSFTGVDYEQYF.

This rearrangement joins TRBV7-2 to TRBJ1-2; weak D call: TRBD1 (5 bases). CDR3 length: 13 amino acids. V lost 0 bases and J 8 bases, leaving 10 bases between the germline ends. The germline V gene has CDR1 SGHTA and CDR2 FQGNSA. CDR3 loop: CASSLAEGYGYTF. CDR3 coding DNA: TGTGCCAGCAGCTTAGCGGAGGGGTACGGCTACACCTTC.

The chain joins TRBV3-1 (or the pseudogene TRBV3-2) to TRBJ2-1, with TRBD1 identical over 7 bases. Trimming at V came to 6 bases and at J to 5 bases, leaving 10 bases not matched to a gene. The germline gives CDR1 LGHDT, CDR2 YNNKEL (reference sequence). This CDR3 has 15 residues. CDR3 in amino acids: CASRSEGAVDNEQFF. The CDR3, as DNA: TGTGCCAGCAGGAGTGAGGGGGCGGTTGACAATGAGCAGTTCTTC.

This chain joins TRBV5-6 and TRBJ1-5; TRBD1 might be the D (6 bases). The CDR3 is made up of 16 amino acids. V lost 2 bases and J 1 base, leaving 13 bases between the germline ends. The germline CDR1 and CDR2 sequences are SGHDT and YYEEEE. The chain's CDR3 is CASSFASQGSNQPQHF. The CDR3 DNA reads TGTGCCAGCAGCTTCGCTTCACAGGGAAGCAATCAGCCCCAGCATTTT.